These 14 T cell receptor beta chains came from one sample sequenced in a study of beta chain features in type 1 diabetes. Study findings and constraints: Among patients with Type 1 diabetes, TCRB CDR3s were moderately but significantly shorter in every one of the four CD4+ subsets.

Their antigens remain unidentified. As every portion of the isolated RNA was reverse transcribed, the sequencing read expressed TCRB transcripts. Produced via immunoSEQ multiplex PCR; TCRdb's table is partial and in-frame only. This sample has roughly 180,000 clones, with roughly 8% found just once. The source material was central memory CD4+ T cells from blood. All receptors come from a woman aged 40 to 50 with type 1 diabetes.

Worth noting for this clone: This sample also contains other DNA sequences that code for the same CDR3. The chain recombines TRBV29-1 with TRBJ2-7, with D maybe TRBD2 (5 bases). With 7 bases removed from V and 2 bases from J, the gap between germline ends came to 9 bases. CDR1 and CDR2 from the germline V gene are SQVTM and ANQGSEA. The CDR3 totals 11 residues. The CDR3 nucleotides read TGCAGCGGCGGGCAGACCTACGAGCAGTACTTC. This sequence encodes CSGGQTYEQYF.

This clone was observed a few times. The chain uses TRBV5-1 and TRBJ2-3; D possibly corresponds to TRBD2 (6 bases). V shed 8 bases and J shed 6 bases, with 16 bases lying between them. Germline CDR1 SGHRS, CDR2 YFSETQ. The CDR3 loop spans 13 amino acids. CDR3 in amino acids: CASGGSAGDTQYF. The DNA for the CDR3 is TGCGCCAGTGGGGGGTCCGCGGGTGATACGCAGTATTTT.

The sample holds a few counts of this clone. The V call is TRBV7-2, the J call TRBJ1-2; possibly TRBD1 for D (6 bases). The CDR3 has 13 amino acids. Germline CDR1 is SGHTA and CDR2 is FQGNSA. Between the trimmed V and J ends, which lost 6 bases and 4 bases, there was a span of 12 bases. For the CDR3, the DNA is TGTGCCAGCAGTTCAGGGGTGCGCTATGGCTACACCTTC. As protein: CASSSGVRYGYTF. The full variable domain, in which reference TRBV7-2 and TRBJ1-2 provide the parts outside the CDR3, is GAGVSQSPSNKVTEKGKDVELRCDPISGHTALYWYRQSLGQGLEFLIYFQGNSAPDKSGLPSDRFSAERTGGSVSTLTIQRTQQEDSAVYLCASSSGVRYGYTFGSGTRLTVV.

In its sample, this clone was seen a few times. The genes are TRBV29-1 and TRBJ2-1; D remains ambiguous. The CDR3 has 14 amino acids. Germline CDR1 is SQVTM and CDR2 is ANQGSEA. The V end was cut by 7 bases, the J end by 0 bases, with 13 bases between. The CDR3 here is CSAEVLRSYNEQFF. CDR3 bases: TGCAGCGCAGAGGTCCTTCGCTCCTACAATGAGCAGTTCTTC.

This clone turned up a few times. CDR3 in DNA: TGTGCCAGCAGCTGGGGGCCAACTGAGGGGGCCTACAATGAGCAGTTCTTC. Translated: CASSWGPTEGAYNEQFF. The chain couples TRBV5-7 to TRBJ2-1; perhaps TRBD1 as D (6 bases). TRBV5-7 falls under the ORF class, with uncertain function. The CDR3 runs to 17 residues. Deletions cut 3 bases from V and 2 bases from J, with 18 bases between.

This clone was detected only a few times. The chain combines TRBV30 with TRBJ1-1; 9 positions agree with TRBD1. V lost 4 bases and J lost 5; bases outside the gene matches: 8. Per germline, CDR1 GTSNPN and CDR2 SVGIG (reference sequence). This CDR3 has 14 residues. CDR3 residues: CAWTPGQGTTEAFF. CDR3 DNA sequence: TGTGCCTGGACCCCGGGACAGGGAACAACTGAAGCTTTCTTT.

In its sample, this clone was seen a few times. The chain carries TRBV5-4 and TRBJ1-1, with 9 bases lining up with TRBD1. Germline V gene lookup returns CDR1 SGHNT and CDR2 YYREEE (reference sequence). CDR3 length equals 16 residues. V gave up 4 bases and J gave up 0 bases; unmatched junction bases: 7. CDR3 nucleotide sequence: TGTGCCAGCAGCCTGGGGGGGACAGGGATGAACACTGAAGCTTTCTTT. Translation gives CASSLGGTGMNTEAFF.

This chain uses TRBV19 with TRBJ1-5, with a possible D match to TRBD1 (5 bases). V was clipped by 3 bases and J by 4 bases, with 7 bases between them. CDR1 is LNHDA, CDR2 SQIVND, per germline (reference sequence). The CDR3 is 13 residues long. Written as DNA, the CDR3 is TGTGCCAGTAGTATTAGGGGAAATCAGCCCCAGCATTTT. This codes for CASSIRGNQPQHF.

This clone has only a few counts. The chain links TRBV27 to TRBJ1-1; no clear D. This CDR3 region has 16 residues. Germline V gives CDR1 MNHEY, CDR2 SMNVEV (reference sequence). V was clipped by 6 bases and J by 5 bases, with 22 bases between them. The CDR3 sequence is CASSYRSGRIGTEAFF. The CDR3, as DNA: TGTGCCAGCAGCTATCGGTCTGGCCGCATCGGGACTGAAGCTTTCTTT.

This clone was seen a handful of times. The chain uses TRBV5-1 and TRBJ2-1; 8 positions match TRBD2. This CDR3 has 15 amino acids. Trimming at V came to 0 bases and at J to 6 bases, leaving 5 bases not matched to a gene. Per germline, CDR1 SGHRS and CDR2 YFSETQ. The chain's CDR3 is CASSLVPGGPNEQFF. The CDR3, as DNA: TGCGCCAGCAGCTTGGTGCCGGGAGGGCCCAATGAGCAGTTCTTC.

This clone was detected only a few times. V usage is TRBV29-1 and J usage is TRBJ1-1, with TRBD1 matching 10 bases. The germline V gene has CDR1 SQVTM and CDR2 ANQGSEA. This CDR3 is built from 11 residues. V trimming: 7 bases; J trimming: 8 bases; junction bases outside the gene matches: 4. As DNA, the CDR3 is TGCAGCGCCGACAGGGGGCTGGAAGCTTTCTTT. Residues: CSADRGLEAFF.

This sequence joins TRBV2 and TRBJ2-1; the D gene is possibly TRBD2 (6 bases). Germline CDR1 reads SNHLY; CDR2 reads FYNNEI. CDR3 length equals 12 residues. Deletions cut 1 base from V and 15 bases from J, with 13 bases between. CDR3 DNA sequence: TGTGCCAGCAGTGAAGTTGGGACCGGGGGGTTCTTC. Translating gives CASSEVGTGGFF.

The rearrangement joins TRBV5-1 to TRBJ2-1, with TRBD2 as a possible D gene (5 bases). The CDR3 has 17 residues. V dropped 3 bases and J dropped 3 bases, with 19 bases sitting between them. Germline V lookup: CDR1 SGHRS, CDR2 YFSETQ. In DNA form, the CDR3 reads TGCGCCAGCAGCTGGGCCCCCGCAGCGGAGCTCTACAATGAGCAGTTCTTC. This encodes CASSWAPAAELYNEQFF.

The V gene is TRBV5-1, the J gene TRBJ2-1, with 8 bases that match TRBD2. Germline CDR1 is SGHRS and CDR2 is YFSETQ. V lost 1 base and J lost 4; bases outside the gene matches: 4. The CDR3 has 15 amino acids. The CDR3: CASSLREGGYNEQFF. The CDR3 DNA sequence: TGCGCCAGCAGCTTGCGGGAGGGGGGTTACAATGAGCAGTTCTTC.